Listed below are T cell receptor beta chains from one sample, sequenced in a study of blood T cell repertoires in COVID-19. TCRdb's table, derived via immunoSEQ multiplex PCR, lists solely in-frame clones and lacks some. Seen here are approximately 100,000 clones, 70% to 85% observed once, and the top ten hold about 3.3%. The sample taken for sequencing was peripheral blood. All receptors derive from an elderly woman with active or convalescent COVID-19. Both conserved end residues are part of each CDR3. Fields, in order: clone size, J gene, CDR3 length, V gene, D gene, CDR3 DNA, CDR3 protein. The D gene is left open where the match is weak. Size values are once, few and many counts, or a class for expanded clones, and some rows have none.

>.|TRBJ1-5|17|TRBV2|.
TGTGCCAGCAGTGAAGCGGTAGGCAGGTATAGCAATCAGCCCCAGCATTTT
CASSEAVGRYSNQPQHF
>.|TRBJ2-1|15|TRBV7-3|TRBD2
TGTGCCAGCAGCTCTAGCGGCCTCCCCTACAATGAGCAGTTCTTC
CASSSSGLPYNEQFF
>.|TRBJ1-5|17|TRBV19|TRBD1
TGTGCCAGTACCAAACGGGGGGGACAGGGGTTCAGTCAGCCCCAGCATTTT
CASTKRGGQGFSQPQHF
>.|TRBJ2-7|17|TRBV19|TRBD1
TGTGCCAGTAGTACGCTGGGGACAGGACCACTATCCTACGAGCAGTACTTC
CASSTLGTGPLSYEQYF
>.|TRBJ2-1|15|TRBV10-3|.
TGTGCCATCAGTGAGGAGCGGGTGAGGAAGAATGAGCAGTTCTTC
CAISEERVRKNEQFF
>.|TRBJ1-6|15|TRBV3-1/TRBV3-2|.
TGTGCCAGCAGCCAAGCCGGCGGGAATAATTCACCCCTCCACTTT
CASSQAGGNNSPLHF
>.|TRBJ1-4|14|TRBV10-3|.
TGTGCCATCAGCAACAGGGAAATCGGTGAAAAACTGTTTTTT
CAISNREIGEKLFF
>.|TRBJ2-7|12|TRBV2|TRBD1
TGTGCCCACAGGACAGGGGGTGGCGAGCAGTACTTC
CAHRTGGGEQYF
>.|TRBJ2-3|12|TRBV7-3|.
TGTGCCAGCAGCTTTCCCGGGGATACGCAGTATTTT
CASSFPGDTQYF
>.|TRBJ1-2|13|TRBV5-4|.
TGTGCCAGCAGCTTTGGGGAGGTCTATGGCTACACCTTC
CASSFGEVYGYTF
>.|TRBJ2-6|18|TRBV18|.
TGTGCCAGCTCACTCAACACGCAGGGGCCCTCTGGGGCCAACGTCCTGACTTTC
CASSLNTQGPSGANVLTF
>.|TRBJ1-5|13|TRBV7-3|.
TGTGCCAGCAGCGAAGAGCGGAATCAGCCCCAGCATTTT
CASSEERNQPQHF
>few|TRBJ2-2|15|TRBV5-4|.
TGTGCCAGCAGCTCTAGTCTCGGTATGACCGGGGAGCTGTTTTTT
CASSSSLGMTGELFF
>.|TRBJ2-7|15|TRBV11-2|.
TGTGCCAGCAGCCCAAGGGGCAGGGGGGCCCACGAGCAGTACTTC
CASSPRGRGAHEQYF
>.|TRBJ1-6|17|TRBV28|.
TGTGCCAGCTCTACTGCGGGGGGAACCTCCTATAATTCACCCCTCCACTTT
CASSTAGGTSYNSPLHF
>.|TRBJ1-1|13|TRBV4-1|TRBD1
TGCGCCAGCTACGACAGGGGGAGGACTGAAGCTTTCTTT
CASYDRGRTEAFF
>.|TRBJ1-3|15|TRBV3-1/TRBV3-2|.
TGTGCCAGCAGCCAAGATGGAGGGTCTGGAAACACCATATATTTT
CASSQDGGSGNTIYF
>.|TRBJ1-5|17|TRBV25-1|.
TGTGCCAGCAGTGAATGGAGCAGTTCCTATAGCAATCAGCCCCAGCATTTT
CASSEWSSSYSNQPQHF
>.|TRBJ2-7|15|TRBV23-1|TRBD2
TGCGCCAGCAGTCAATCGGGACTACCACTCTACGAGCAGTACTTC
CASSQSGLPLYEQYF
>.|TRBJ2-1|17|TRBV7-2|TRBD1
TGTGCCAGCCGAAGGAAGACAACCGGGACAGGTTACAATGAGCAGTTCTTC
CASRRKTTGTGYNEQFF
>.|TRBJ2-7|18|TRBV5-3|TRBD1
TGTGCCAGAAGCCGAAACACCCGGGACAGGGGAAGAAGTTACGAGCAGTACTTC
CARSRNTRDRGRSYEQYF
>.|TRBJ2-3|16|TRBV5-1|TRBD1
TGCGCCAGCAGCTTCCCCGGGACAGGGACCCCAGATACGCAGTATTTT
CASSFPGTGTPDTQYF
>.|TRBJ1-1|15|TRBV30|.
TGTGCCTGGAGTGTTCGACCTGACTGGATCACTGAAGCTTTCTTT
CAWSVRPDWITEAFF
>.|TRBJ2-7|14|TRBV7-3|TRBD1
TGTGCCAGCAGCTTAGGAAGGGGGCGCTACGAGCAGTACTTC
CASSLGRGRYEQYF
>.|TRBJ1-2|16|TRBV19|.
TGTGCCAGCACCACCCCTTGGGGAGTAGGAGTTTACGGCTACACCTTC
CASTTPWGVGVYGYTF
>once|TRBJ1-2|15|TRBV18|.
TGTGCCAGCTCACCACTAACAACGGGGGTGGATGGCTACACCTTC
CASSPLTTGVDGYTF
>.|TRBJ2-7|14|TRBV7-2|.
TGTGCCAGCAGCCCGGGGAGTATCTCCTACGAGCAGTACTTC
CASSPGSISYEQYF
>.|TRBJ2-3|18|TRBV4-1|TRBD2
TGCGCCAGCAGCCAAGATTTGAATAGCGGGAGGACCACAGATACGCAGTATTTT
CASSQDLNSGRTTDTQYF
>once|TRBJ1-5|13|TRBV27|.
TGTGCCAGCAGTTTCGCGAGCAATCAGCCCCAGCATTTT
CASSFASNQPQHF
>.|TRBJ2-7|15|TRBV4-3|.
TGCGCCAGCAGCCAAGATGAGAAAAGCTCCTACGAGCAGTACTTC
CASSQDEKSSYEQYF